This T cell receptor (beta chain) originates from a study of graft-versus-host responses after intestinal transplantation. Study in general: The recipients all started with anti-thymocyte globulin induction and then took tacrolimus and steroids for approximately 3 years.

Study-level points and caveats: Recipient-marrow GvH clones were detected, some having first appeared in ileum or blood. HvG clone declines early post-transplant were associated with peak circulating GvH levels. Patients who carried graft-donor T cell macrochimerism also had high graft-versus-host to host-versus-graft clonal ratios in their allografts.

The table came from immunoSEQ multiplex PCR; TCRdb's copy has only in-frame clones and leaves some out. The repertoire holds some 13,000 clones, approximately 85% seen once, with about 23% in the top ten. The ends were cut back, 3 bases at V and 7 bases at J, with 11 bases in the middle. There are 13 residues in the CDR3. Germline V lookup: CDR1 SGHTA, CDR2 FQGNSA. Note on this clone: Its antigen is unknown.

The receptor was isolated from a human patient who received an intestinal transplant, so some T cells may come from the graft donor. The source material was PBMCs, sampled after intestinal transplantation. V gene TRBV7-2 combines with J gene TRBJ2-3; D assignment may be TRBD1 or TRBD2 (6 bases each). The CDR3 spells CASSFTGAHTQYF. CDR3 nucleotide sequence: TGTGCCAGCAGCTTCACGGGGGCCCATACGCAGTATTTT.